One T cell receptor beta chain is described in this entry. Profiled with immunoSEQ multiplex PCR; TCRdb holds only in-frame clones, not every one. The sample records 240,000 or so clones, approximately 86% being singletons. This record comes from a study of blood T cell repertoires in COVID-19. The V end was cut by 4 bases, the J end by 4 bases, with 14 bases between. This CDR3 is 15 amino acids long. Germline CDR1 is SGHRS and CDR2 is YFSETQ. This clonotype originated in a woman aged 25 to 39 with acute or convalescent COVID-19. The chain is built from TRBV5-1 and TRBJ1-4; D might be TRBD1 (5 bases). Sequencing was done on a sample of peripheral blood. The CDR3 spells CASSAGRGGNEKLFF. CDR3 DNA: TGCGCCAGCAGCGCAGGGCGAGGTGGTAATGAAAAACTGTTTTTT.